This TCR beta chain was sequenced for a study of T cells in Graves' hyperthyroidism and ophthalmopathy (dated by TCRdb to about 2019). General notes on the study: Peripheral blood samples were taken at initial diagnosis, before any treatment was given. Once sampling was done, hyperthyroidism patients were given methimazole at a starting dose of 30 mg daily, whereas ophthalmopathy patients were given high-dose intravenous methylprednisolone. For training and testing, the 80 to 100 patients in the discovery cohort were randomly divided in a 7:3 ratio. According to the paper, TCR Vbeta CDR3 sequencing was carried out on about 140 peripheral blood samples, which came from approximately 43 ophthalmopathy, under 85 hyperthyroidism and approximately 17 progressor patients. To identify distinguishing TCR V-J signatures, a discovery cohort of around 100 patients was used, comprising 43 with Graves' ophthalmopathy and approximately 58 with stable Graves' hyperthyroidism. In about 6 Graves' hyperthyroidism patients, the study also compared T-cell repertoires from thyroid tissue with T-cell repertoires from blood. Prospective prediction of ophthalmopathy was tested in an independent validation cohort consisting of under 20 hyperthyroidism patients and over 15 patients who later progressed to ophthalmopathy. The investigation overall reported the following: Most expanded thyroid clonotypes (frequency above 0.001) were also detected in blood, a finding suggesting that blood repertoires may reflect thyroid immune responses. In cross-validation, a model built on a 13 V-J signature told ophthalmopathy apart from stable hyperthyroidism with under 90% sensitivity and about 81% specificity, and in testing the same model reached 80%/75%. Sample size was not statistically predetermined, and blinding of investigators to group allocation was not performed. During validation, the model predicted progression to ophthalmopathy a median of around 6 months ahead of onset, with approximately 70% sensitivity and 72.22% specificity.

The TCR beta CDR3 regions were amplified from RNA transcripts. A first-round RT-PCR of the TCR CDR3 used the HTBI primer set with the Qiagen OneStep RT-PCR kit. Libraries were constructed in a second round of multiplex PCR, after which size selection and purification were carried out. Libraries were sequenced paired-end with 100 bp reads on an Illumina HiSeq2000. The study's processing was this. Raw data were processed with SOAPnuke, discarding reads with adapters, uncalled bases, mean Phred below 15, or no exact constant-primer or identifier match. High-quality paired reads were merged with COPE v1.2.5, and unique nucleotide sequences were defined as clonotypes. MiTCR v1.1 was used to align the clonotypes against IMGT TRBV, TRBD and TRBJ reference segments. The analysis included only V-J combinations with a frequency above 0.0001, which together covered 99% to 99.2% of the repertoires. The TCS score was defined as F50 (clonal expansion) divided by E x V (chaos), with BLOSUM62-based TCRdist calculated between CDR3 peptides within each V-J. Welch's t-statistics and random forest reduced roughly 540 V-J features to 10 to 15, which were used in a naive Bayes classifier (R e1071). TCRdb trimmed public reads at Q25 via fastp, called clones via MiXCR and kept in-frame beta chains. Entries are consolidated by CDR3 protein sequence, retaining the most common genes and DNA. The V and J calls, along with clone size, are taken from TCRdb and not from the paper's own processing. The sample yields fewer than 800,000 distinct CDR3 sequences; about 16% were counted once. Around 7.7% of the sample lies in the top ten.

A patient counted as having stable Graves' hyperthyroidism if no progression to ophthalmopathy occurred over 18 months of follow-up. Hyperthyroidism patients were newly diagnosed, with disease duration under 2 months, and aged 18 to 65 years. Patients with uncontrolled infections, other autoimmune diseases, pregnancy or lactation were excluded. Diagnoses were established on the basis of clinical symptoms, serum thyroxine and TRAb, thyroid ultrasound, and orbital computed tomography. PBMCs were isolated from more than 8 ml of fresh peripheral blood by Ficoll-Paque density gradient centrifugation. Total RNA was extracted with Trizol reagent, and quality was checked on an Agilent 2100 Bioanalyzer. Details on this clonotype: It lacks a known antigen. Base qualities were left out, and no much larger clone turns up one base away.

Including cysteine and phenylalanine, the CDR3 has 12 amino acids. Left in the record is the CDR3 DNA by itself, 36 bases read in frame from the first base. V sheds 6 bases and J sheds 5 bases, leaving 11 bases between their ends. The germline V gene (reference sequence) provides CDR1 MNHEY and CDR2 SMNVEV. Sequenced material: blood. This receptor chain uses TRBV27 and TRBJ2-7; matching of 6 bases hints at TRBD1 as the D gene. The receptor comes from a man aged 18 to 35 with Graves' hyperthyroidism. The nucleotide sequence is TGTGCCAGCAGGGAAGGGGGAGACGAGCAGTACTTC. Its product reads: CASREGGDEQYF.